These T cell receptor beta chains were read from a single sample in a study of cytomegalovirus exposure and HLA in healthy donors. Sequencing was performed with immunoSEQ multiplex PCR; in TCRdb, only in-frame clones are kept and a portion is missing. The sample yields fewer than 150,000 clones, 73% seen once. Sequencing input: PBMCs. These receptors were obtained from a human donor in good health. Each CDR3 is given with its conserved first and last residue. The order of the fields is V gene, clone size, D gene, CDR3 protein. The D gene is left open where the match is weak. Only part of the rows carry a size: once, few, many, or a class if the clone is expanded.

V: TRBV7-9
size: few
D: TRBD2
CDR3: CASSQGGGSYNEQFF

V: TRBV7-8
size: once
D: .
CDR3: CASSLARSTDTQYF

V: TRBV29-1
size: .
D: TRBD1
CDR3: CSGTGGTGNTIYF

V: TRBV30
size: .
D: TRBD2
CDR3: CAWRGRDFTDTQYF

V: TRBV5-6
size: .
D: .
CDR3: CASSPFNTGELFF

V: TRBV2
size: .
D: .
CDR3: CASSEGTEPDTQYF

V: TRBV29-1
size: .
D: .
CDR3: CSVETTVQAKNIQYF

V: TRBV27
size: .
D: .
CDR3: CASSLRRRLAEAFF

V: TRBV7-6
size: few
D: TRBD1
CDR3: CASSLDGQGGCEQYF

V: TRBV4-1
size: few
D: .
CDR3: CASSPLAVQETQYF

V: TRBV5-5
size: .
D: .
CDR3: CASSADRQETQYF

V: TRBV6-6
size: .
D: TRBD1
CDR3: CASSYRDRVLQPQHF

V: TRBV5-1
size: .
D: TRBD1
CDR3: CASSEGTGGAPYGYTF

V: TRBV4-1
size: .
D: TRBD1
CDR3: CASSSGGLGSNQPQHF

V: TRBV10-2
size: .
D: TRBD1
CDR3: CASSEGGDRAGGNNEQFF

V: TRBV5-1
size: .
D: TRBD1
CDR3: CASSLGGTGPNEQFF

V: TRBV5-4
size: .
D: TRBD2
CDR3: CASRYSGTFNEQYF

V: TRBV5-5
size: .
D: .
CDR3: CASSPFRTENTGELFF

V: TRBV5-1
size: .
D: .
CDR3: CASSYDRRGYTF

V: TRBV7-9
size: once
D: TRBD1
CDR3: CASSQQGNYGYTF

V: TRBV5-4
size: few
D: TRBD1
CDR3: CASSLRPGGIGELFF

V: TRBV5-1
size: .
D: TRBD2
CDR3: CASSLWASGGNTGELFF

V: TRBV23-1
size: .
D: .
CDR3: CASRSLGVRQETQYF

V: TRBV6-5
size: once
D: .
CDR3: CASSYYGSSYNSPLHF

V: TRBV19
size: few
D: TRBD1
CDR3: CASSIFTGGNYGYTF

V: TRBV9
size: few
D: TRBD1
CDR3: CASSVGGTGTYNEQFF

V: TRBV9
size: .
D: .
CDR3: CASSVAGETSGSPLHF

V: TRBV4-2
size: .
D: TRBD2
CDR3: CASSQEGRGGIETQYF

V: TRBV29-1
size: once
D: .
CDR3: CSAPLRGRGTEAFF

V: TRBV10-2
size: .
D: .
CDR3: CASSDTGSSYNSPLHF

V: TRBV5-1
size: .
D: .
CDR3: CASTRSGVRTNTEAFF

V: TRBV7-9
size: few
D: .
CDR3: CASSPPGRLNGYTF

V: TRBV6-6
size: few
D: TRBD2
CDR3: CASSQREGLYEQYF